The rows below give T cell receptor beta chains drawn from one sample of a study of human T cells and chemical hapten exposure. MiXCR, applied by TCRdb to the RACE reads, yields one record per CDR3 protein. This sample has 110,000 or so distinct CDR3 sequences, with more than 7% found just once. This specimen was whole blood, taken in connection with sensitization to the hapten diphenylcyclopropenone (DPC). The receptor set was obtained from a woman aged 40 to 49 with alopecia areata. Some clones in this sample may be carry-over from other donors' samples. The CDR3 runs from the conserved cysteine through the conserved F or W. D genes are given only for firm matches. Expanded clones are given a class, and other clones once, few, many or no size at all.

D gene: -; J gene: TRBJ1-2; clone size: -; V gene: TRBV19; CDR3 length: 16; CDR3 protein: CASSPTPAAGPYGYTF; CDR3 DNA: TGTGCCAGTTCTCCCACCCCCGCGGCAGGCCCCTATGGCTACACCTTC
D gene: -; J gene: TRBJ2-7; clone size: -; V gene: TRBV19; CDR3 length: 15; CDR3 protein: CASSIAGTSFHEQYF; CDR3 DNA: TGTGCCAGTAGTATCGCCGGGACTTCTTTTCACGAGCAGTACTTC
D gene: TRBD1; J gene: TRBJ1-2; clone size: few; V gene: TRBV7-9; CDR3 length: 18; CDR3 protein: CASSTRVDRGHINYGYTF; CDR3 DNA: TGTGCCAGCAGCACCAGGGTGGACAGGGGGCATATCAACTATGGCTACACCTTC
D gene: TRBD2; J gene: TRBJ2-5; clone size: many; V gene: TRBV11-2; CDR3 length: 16; CDR3 protein: CASSLGPAGGVETQYF; CDR3 DNA: TGTGCCAGCAGCTTAGGACCAGCGGGGGGCGTCGAGACCCAGTACTTC
D gene: TRBD2; J gene: TRBJ2-1; clone size: -; V gene: TRBV19; CDR3 length: 13; CDR3 protein: CASRLGGGNEQFF; CDR3 DNA: TGTGCCAGTAGGCTCGGGGGAGGGAATGAGCAGTTCTTC
D gene: -; J gene: TRBJ2-7; clone size: many; V gene: TRBV6-5; CDR3 length: 13; CDR3 protein: CASSWARADEQYF; CDR3 DNA: TGTGCCAGCAGTTGGGCGAGAGCAGACGAGCAGTACTTC
D gene: -; J gene: TRBJ1-2; clone size: -; V gene: TRBV10-3; CDR3 length: 14; CDR3 protein: CAITDRTSNYGYTF; CDR3 DNA: TGTGCCATCACCGACAGGACCTCTAACTATGGCTACACCTTC
D gene: -; J gene: TRBJ2-5; clone size: -; V gene: TRBV6-9; CDR3 length: 13; CDR3 protein: CASSCGRVETQYF; CDR3 DNA: TGTGCCAGCAGTTGTGGACGGGTTGAGACCCAGTACTTC
D gene: -; J gene: TRBJ1-1; clone size: -; V gene: TRBV6-2/TRBV6-3; CDR3 length: 13; CDR3 protein: CASSYIYENEAFF; CDR3 DNA: TGTGCCAGCAGTTACATTTACGAGAATGAAGCTTTCTTT
D gene: -; J gene: TRBJ1-5; clone size: many; V gene: TRBV5-4; CDR3 length: 13; CDR3 protein: CATKPDSNQPQHF; CDR3 DNA: TGTGCCACCAAGCCCGATAGCAATCAGCCCCAGCATTTT
D gene: -; J gene: TRBJ2-7; clone size: many; V gene: TRBV5-1; CDR3 length: 11; CDR3 protein: CASSLNYEQYF; CDR3 DNA: TGCGCCAGCAGCTTGAATTACGAGCAGTACTTC
D gene: -; J gene: TRBJ2-3; clone size: -; V gene: TRBV5-3; CDR3 length: 15; CDR3 protein: CARSLKGLRTDTQYF; CDR3 DNA: TGTGCCAGAAGCTTGAAGGGACTCCGCACAGATACGCAGTATTTT
D gene: TRBD2; J gene: TRBJ2-1; clone size: -; V gene: TRBV9; CDR3 length: 19; CDR3 protein: CASSVGRTSGGAPDNEQFF; CDR3 DNA: TGTGCCAGCAGCGTAGGACGAACTAGCGGGGGGGCCCCAGACAATGAGCAGTTCTTC
D gene: -; J gene: TRBJ2-2; clone size: -; V gene: TRBV5-6; CDR3 length: 14; CDR3 protein: CASSLDGGHGELFF; CDR3 DNA: TGTGCCAGCAGCCTCGACGGGGGCCACGGGGAGCTGTTTTTT
D gene: TRBD1; J gene: TRBJ2-3; clone size: many; V gene: TRBV29-1; CDR3 length: 13; CDR3 protein: CSDRDRGTDTQYF; CDR3 DNA: TGCAGCGACCGGGACAGGGGCACAGATACGCAGTATTTT
D gene: TRBD1; J gene: TRBJ2-7; clone size: many; V gene: TRBV20-1; CDR3 length: 13; CDR3 protein: CSATPGTGTEQYF; CDR3 DNA: TGCAGTGCTACCCCCGGGACAGGGACCGAGCAGTACTTC
D gene: -; J gene: TRBJ1-5; clone size: few; V gene: TRBV28; CDR3 length: 14; CDR3 protein: CATQRIAGNQPQHF; CDR3 DNA: TGTGCCACCCAGAGGATAGCTGGAAATCAGCCCCAGCATTTT
D gene: -; J gene: TRBJ1-2; clone size: -; V gene: TRBV4-3; CDR3 length: 18; CDR3 protein: CASSQDRRIRPGSYGYTF; CDR3 DNA: TGCGCCAGCAGCCAAGATCGCCGTATAAGGCCGGGATCCTATGGCTACACCTTC
D gene: -; J gene: TRBJ2-7; clone size: -; V gene: TRBV5-1; CDR3 length: 13; CDR3 protein: CASSSPGSYEQYF; CDR3 DNA: TGCGCCAGCAGCTCCCCGGGGTCCTACGAGCAGTACTTC
D gene: TRBD1; J gene: TRBJ1-1; clone size: many; V gene: TRBV14; CDR3 length: 15; CDR3 protein: CASSQAGQATTTAFF; CDR3 DNA: TGTGCCAGCAGCCAAGCGGGACAGGCCACCACTACGGCTTTCTTT
D gene: TRBD2; J gene: TRBJ2-1; clone size: many; V gene: TRBV5-1; CDR3 length: 20; CDR3 protein: CASSLVVGLPTKGSYNEQFF; CDR3 DNA: TGCGCCAGCAGCTTGGTGGTGGGACTACCTACGAAGGGCTCCTACAATGAGCAGTTCTTC
D gene: TRBD1; J gene: TRBJ2-3; clone size: -; V gene: TRBV29-1; CDR3 length: 13; CDR3 protein: CSVGQAPTDTQYF; CDR3 DNA: TGCAGCGTAGGACAGGCCCCCACAGATACGCAGTATTTT
D gene: TRBD1; J gene: TRBJ2-2; clone size: many; V gene: TRBV5-1; CDR3 length: 16; CDR3 protein: CASSSDRGMNTGELFF; CDR3 DNA: TGCGCCAGCAGCTCGGACAGGGGGATGAACACCGGGGAGCTGTTTTTT
D gene: -; J gene: TRBJ2-5; clone size: few; V gene: TRBV12-3/TRBV12-4; CDR3 length: 16; CDR3 protein: CASSPGGTDWGETQYF; CDR3 DNA: TGTGCCAGCAGTCCGGGAGGGACAGATTGGGGAGAGACCCAGTACTTC
D gene: TRBD1; J gene: TRBJ2-1; clone size: few; V gene: TRBV23-1; CDR3 length: 16; CDR3 protein: CASSQGTGTLADEQFF; CDR3 DNA: TGCGCCAGCAGTCAGGGGACAGGAACCCTGGCCGATGAGCAGTTCTTC
D gene: -; J gene: TRBJ2-1; clone size: few; V gene: TRBV2; CDR3 length: 13; CDR3 protein: CASSVSSVSEQFF; CDR3 DNA: TGTGCCAGCAGTGTTTCGTCTGTAAGTGAGCAGTTCTTC
D gene: -; J gene: TRBJ2-3; clone size: few; V gene: TRBV18; CDR3 length: 15; CDR3 protein: CASSPDLDRVDTQYF; CDR3 DNA: TGTGCCAGCTCACCAGACCTGGATCGTGTAGATACGCAGTATTTT
D gene: -; J gene: TRBJ2-1; clone size: many; V gene: TRBV7-2; CDR3 length: 14; CDR3 protein: CASSFQGRVNEQFF; CDR3 DNA: TGTGCCAGCAGCTTTCAGGGGAGGGTCAATGAGCAGTTCTTC
D gene: TRBD2; J gene: TRBJ2-7; clone size: few; V gene: TRBV10-2; CDR3 length: 13; CDR3 protein: CASRSGGAYEQYF; CDR3 DNA: TGCGCCAGCCGGAGCGGGGGGGCCTACGAGCAGTACTTC
D gene: TRBD1; J gene: TRBJ1-6; clone size: few; V gene: TRBV7-2; CDR3 length: 14; CDR3 protein: CASSPDRVGSPLHF; CDR3 DNA: TGTGCCAGCAGCCCAGACAGGGTCGGATCACCCCTCCACTTT
D gene: -; J gene: TRBJ2-1; clone size: -; V gene: TRBV29-1; CDR3 length: 14; CDR3 protein: CSVVSDLSYNEQFF; CDR3 DNA: TGCAGTGTTGTCTCGGACCTCTCCTACAATGAGCAGTTCTTC
D gene: TRBD1; J gene: TRBJ1-4; clone size: few; V gene: TRBV30; CDR3 length: 12; CDR3 protein: CAWSVQGEKLFF; CDR3 DNA: TGTGCCTGGAGTGTACAGGGGGAAAAACTGTTTTTT
D gene: -; J gene: TRBJ1-1; clone size: few; V gene: TRBV7-6; CDR3 length: 14; CDR3 protein: CASSARTANTEAFF; CDR3 DNA: TGTGCCAGCAGCGCGCGGACAGCGAACACTGAAGCTTTCTTT
D gene: -; J gene: TRBJ1-5; clone size: few; V gene: TRBV6-6; CDR3 length: 14; CDR3 protein: CASYSEFSNQPQHF; CDR3 DNA: TGTGCCAGCTATTCAGAATTTAGCAATCAGCCCCAGCATTTT
D gene: -; J gene: TRBJ1-3; clone size: many; V gene: TRBV6-6; CDR3 length: 11; CDR3 protein: CATLKGNTIYF; CDR3 DNA: TGTGCCACCCTAAAGGGAAACACCATATATTTT